A selection of T cell receptor beta chains follows, all from one sample in a study of multiple sclerosis patients with progressive multifocal leukoencephalopathy. Here immunoSEQ multiplex PCR was the method, and the copy in TCRdb shows in-frame clones only, minus some. The profile shows tens of thousands of clones, around 85% of them singletons. The specimen comprised PBMCs, sampled from a patient treated with natalizumab. The receptors here all came from a woman aged 25 to 39 with progressive multifocal leukoencephalopathy. Both conserved end residues are part of each CDR3. D genes are given only for firm matches. A clone size is listed for some rows: how often the clone was seen (once, few, many), or a class if it is expanded.

cdr3_nt | cdr3_aa | v_call | clone_size | j_call | d_call
TGTGCCAGCAGCTTAAGGTTGCTAGCGGGAGGACTGAACACCGGGGAGCTGTTTTTT | CASSLRLLAGGLNTGELFF | TRBV7-2 | . | TRBJ2-2 | TRBD2
TGTGCCAGCAGCTTATCAGGGGGCTTGTACGAGCAGTACTTC | CASSLSGGLYEQYF | TRBV28 | . | TRBJ2-7 | TRBD1
TGTGCCAGCAGCTTAGGCGGTTCACCCCTCCACTTT | CASSLGGSPLHF | TRBV11-2 | . | TRBJ1-6 | .
TGCGCCAGCAGCCAGGACGCCTACGAGACCCAGTACTTC | CASSQDAYETQYF | TRBV5-1 | once | TRBJ2-5 | .
TGTGCCAGCAGTCCAGCGGGAGGGCCCACAGATACGCAGTATTTT | CASSPAGGPTDTQYF | TRBV2 | . | TRBJ2-3 | TRBD2
TGTGCCAGCAGCCCGCCGGGACAGGGGCGCATTCAGTACTTC | CASSPPGQGRIQYF | TRBV7-9 | . | TRBJ2-4 | TRBD1
TGTGCCAGCAGTCCGCGACAGGGCGATGGTGACGAGACCCAGTACTTC | CASSPRQGDGDETQYF | TRBV27 | once | TRBJ2-5 | TRBD1
TGTGCCAGTAGTTGGGGCGATACGCAGTATTTT | CASSWGDTQYF | TRBV19 | . | TRBJ2-3 | .
TGTGCTAGTGGTTTGGGGACAGGTGCGAACATTCAGTACTTC | CASGLGTGANIQYF | TRBV12-5 | . | TRBJ2-4 | TRBD1
TGTGCCAGCAGTCCCCCGGAGGCTAAGAATTCACCCCTCCACTTT | CASSPPEAKNSPLHF | TRBV28 | . | TRBJ1-6 | .